The clone carrying this T cell receptor (beta chain) was detected many times. As yet, its antigen is unknown. This specimen comes from a study of T-cell memory formation after mild COVID-19. Study-level information: Largely, the TCR clusters proved donor specific.

TCRdb processed the 5' RACE reads anew with MiXCR; each CDR3 protein has one entry. This sample has about 190,000 distinct CDR3 sequences, with approximately 20% found just once. Study outcomes and limitations: Of the contracting clones, CD4+ ones lay mainly in CM and EM, and CD8+ ones in EMRA.

J gave up 8 bases and V 0 bases, and 13 bases lay outside the gene matches. The CDR3 is made up of 16 amino acids. CDR1 and CDR2 (germline): SGHRS, YFSETQ. The receptor's source is an adult woman who had mild COVID-19 (a few samples of this study predate the infection). Cell type and time point are not known. V usage is TRBV5-1 and J usage is TRBJ1-2, with 7 bases lining up with TRBD1. The specimen sequenced was PBMCs or a T cell subset sorted from them (not recorded which). The CDR3 region has the DNA TGCGCCAGCAGCTTGGGCCACCGGGACAGTTCTTACGGCTACACCTTC. Its translation: CASSLGHRDSSYGYTF.